A selection of T cell receptor beta chains follows, all from one sample in a study of T cells in Graves' hyperthyroidism and ophthalmopathy. TCRdb reanalysed the multiplex PCR reads using MiXCR and keeps one entry per CDR3 protein. The sample records about 560,000 distinct CDR3 sequences, roughly a sixth being singletons. The specimen was blood. The receptors were sampled from a woman under 30 with Graves' hyperthyroidism. Each CDR3 is given with its conserved first and last residue. A D gene is named only where the DNA matches it firmly. Rows may omit the clone size; those that give it use once, few, many or a size class.

j_call clone_size v_call d_call cdr3_aa cdr3_nt
TRBJ2-1 few TRBV14 TRBD2 CASSQDHGRGLAGVKHEQFF TGTGCCAGCAGCCAAGATCATGGCAGGGGACTAGCGGGAGTCAAACATGAGCAGTTCTTC
TRBJ1-4 once TRBV7-3 . CASSPAETPTNEKLFF TGTGCCAGCAGCCCAGCAGAGACTCCAACTAATGAAAAACTGTTTTTT
TRBJ2-7 . TRBV12-3/TRBV12-4 . CASSKDRINSYEQYF TGTGCCAGCAGCAAGGACAGAATAAACTCCTACGAGCAGTACTTC
TRBJ2-7 few TRBV6-5 . CASSYSRTIPYEQYF TGTGCCAGCAGTTACTCGAGAACGATTCCCTACGAGCAGTACTTC
TRBJ2-3 many TRBV20-1 TRBD2 CSARPLAGEGHGQYF TGCAGTGCTAGGCCCCTAGCGGGGGAGGGCCATGGGCAGTATTTT
TRBJ2-2 . TRBV15 . CATSRAGLTGELFF TGTGCCACCAGCAGAGCGGGGCTCACCGGGGAGCTGTTTTTT
TRBJ1-2 many TRBV12-3/TRBV12-4 TRBD1 CASSLTGTAYGYTF TGTGCCAGCAGTTTGACTGGGACAGCATATGGCTACACCTTC
TRBJ1-2 . TRBV19 . CASSIPGVDGYTF TGTGCCAGTAGTATTCCCGGAGTCGATGGCTACACCTTC
TRBJ2-5 many TRBV20-1 . CSGTHQETQYF TGCAGTGGGACTCATCAAGAGACCCAGTACTTC
TRBJ2-1 many TRBV13 TRBD2 CASSLGVLAGANEQFF TGTGCCAGCAGCTTAGGGGTTCTAGCGGGGGCCAATGAGCAGTTCTTC
TRBJ2-3 many TRBV28 TRBD2 CASSPWHRGRATDTQYF TGTGCCAGCAGCCCTTGGCATCGCGGGAGGGCCACAGATACGCAGTATTTT
TRBJ2-7 many TRBV7-9 . CASSLESISSYEQYF TGTGCCAGCAGCTTAGAGAGTATCAGCTCCTACGAGCAGTACTTC
TRBJ2-3 many TRBV20-1 TRBD2 CSATNGGGTDTQYF TGCAGTGCTACAAACGGGGGGGGCACAGATACGCAGTATTTT
TRBJ2-5 many TRBV20-1 TRBD2 CSARDRWLAGGFQETQYF TGCAGTGCTAGAGATCGGTGGCTAGCGGGGGGCTTTCAAGAGACCCAGTACTTC
TRBJ2-7 once TRBV7-9 TRBD2 CASSSDLASGGALQMTHEQYF TGTGCCAGCAGCTCCGATCTGGCTAGCGGGGGGGCATTACAAATGACCCACGAGCAGTACTTC
TRBJ1-1 few TRBV18 . CASSLTGAQNPEAFF TGTGCCAGCTCACTTACGGGGGCGCAGAACCCTGAAGCTTTCTTT
TRBJ2-3 few TRBV9 TRBD2 CASSVFAGAYPDTQYF TGTGCCAGCAGCGTATTTGCGGGAGCGTACCCAGATACGCAGTATTTT
TRBJ2-3 . TRBV24-1 . CATSRRKDVGAQYF TGTGCCACCAGTAGGCGAAAGGACGTCGGTGCGCAGTATTTT
TRBJ1-1 few TRBV6-1 . CASIRIGRLNTEAFF TGTGCCAGCATTCGAATTGGCAGGCTGAACACTGAAGCTTTCTTT
TRBJ2-7 many TRBV20-1 . CSARDPGGPYEQYF TGCAGTGCTAGAGATCCCGGGGGGCCCTACGAGCAGTACTTC
TRBJ1-3 . TRBV12-3/TRBV12-4 . CASSPAGKRNTIYF TGTGCCAGCAGCCCCGCAGGGAAGAGAAACACCATATATTTT
TRBJ2-1 many TRBV12-3/TRBV12-4 TRBD2 CASSLLAGGRNEQFF TGTGCCAGCAGTTTATTGGCGGGAGGGCGGAATGAGCAGTTCTTC
TRBJ2-1 . TRBV20-1 TRBD1 CSTSRGPVYNEQFF TGCAGTACATCAAGGGGGCCGGTATACAATGAGCAGTTCTTC
TRBJ1-3 . TRBV4-1 . CASSQGPSVGNTIYF TGCGCCAGCAGCCAAGGTCCCTCGGTGGGAAACACCATATATTTT
TRBJ1-5 once TRBV6-2/TRBV6-3 . CASSYSMGGNQPQHF TGTGCCAGCAGTTACTCGATGGGAGGCAATCAGCCCCAGCATTTT
TRBJ2-7 . TRBV15 TRBD1 CATSRDITGPGQGTYEQYF TGTGCCACCAGCAGAGACATAACAGGACCGGGACAGGGAACCTACGAGCAGTACTTC
TRBJ2-1 . TRBV19 TRBD1 CASSRGTGGEQFF TGTGCCAGTAGTCGCGGGACAGGGGGAGAGCAGTTCTTC
TRBJ2-5 . TRBV6-5 TRBD2 CASSYLAGIKGETQYF TGTGCCAGCAGTTACCTAGCGGGGATAAAGGGGGAGACCCAGTACTTC
TRBJ1-2 few TRBV12-3/TRBV12-4 TRBD1 CASSWTGEGYGYTF TGTGCCAGCAGTTGGACAGGGGAGGGCTATGGCTACACCTTC
TRBJ1-2 many TRBV20-1 . CSARATNYGYTF TGCAGTGCTAGAGCGACGAACTATGGCTACACCTTC
TRBJ2-1 many TRBV11-1 . CASSFAGSSYNEQFF TGTGCCAGCAGCTTCGCAGGGAGCTCCTACAATGAGCAGTTCTTC
TRBJ2-6 once TRBV12-3/TRBV12-4 . CANNPGRGGSGANVLTF TGTGCCAACAATCCGGGACGAGGGGGCTCTGGGGCCAACGTCCTGACTTTC
TRBJ2-3 . TRBV28 TRBD1 CASRPRTGSGDTQYF TGTGCCAGCAGGCCTCGGACAGGGTCTGGCGATACGCAGTATTTT
TRBJ1-5 many TRBV5-1 . CASSPGHAYGNQPQHF TGCGCCAGCAGCCCGGGGCATGCGTATGGCAATCAGCCCCAGCATTTT
TRBJ2-1 few TRBV6-4 . CASSDSAEGSSYNEQFF TGTGCCAGCAGTGACTCGGCTGAGGGTAGCTCCTACAATGAGCAGTTCTTC
TRBJ1-2 . TRBV2 TRBD1 CASRFAGTGGSVYTF TGTGCCAGCAGGTTCGCCGGGACAGGGGGCTCTGTCTACACCTTC
TRBJ2-5 few TRBV20-1 . CSTSSGRETETQYF TGCAGTACTAGTTCGGGCAGGGAGACAGAGACCCAGTACTTC
TRBJ2-7 . TRBV20-1 . CSARDTRLVKSYEQYF TGCAGTGCTAGAGATACCCGATTAGTTAAATCCTACGAGCAGTACTTC
TRBJ1-6 . TRBV6-1 . CAGKGSANNSPLHF TGTGCCGGCAAGGGATCCGCGAATAATTCACCCCTCCACTTT
TRBJ1-1 few TRBV24-1 . CATSEPTKAGGPDTEAFF TGTGCCACCAGTGAACCCACTAAGGCGGGGGGCCCGGACACTGAAGCTTTCTTT
TRBJ2-3 many TRBV20-1 . CSAREGGRLVDTQYF TGCAGTGCTAGAGAGGGGGGGCGATTGGTAGATACGCAGTATTTT
TRBJ1-1 . TRBV20-1 TRBD1 CSATNRGSGAFF TGCAGTGCTACGAACAGGGGCTCGGGGGCTTTCTTT
TRBJ1-5 few TRBV18 . CASSPVEAFPNQPQHF TGTGCCAGCTCACCCGTAGAGGCCTTCCCCAATCAGCCCCAGCATTTT